This TCR beta chain was sequenced for a study of regulatory T cells in long-lasting Graves disease. Study at large: More than 5 years of antithyroid drugs with positive TSH receptor antibodies defined persistent Graves' disease.

Study-wide points: TRBV28, TRBJ1-2 and TRBJ2-5 were favored in persistent disease.

This clonotype was seen a handful of times. Its antigen remains unidentified. Germline CDR1 is SGHDT and CDR2 is YYEEEE. V gave up 4 bases and J gave up 3 bases, with 10 bases separating them. This CDR3 has 13 amino acids. Time point meaning: persistent/refractory GD, antithyroid drugs over 5 years with positive TRAb. Scientists built the TCR library using RNA that was extracted from PBMCs. HTBI primers from iRepertoire and Arm-PCR of CDR3 regions yielded the TCR beta libraries. MiXCR, run by TCRdb on the multiplex PCR reads, gives a single entry per CDR3 protein. The table records about 460,000 distinct CDR3 sequences, approximately 23% of them present only once.

This chain links TRBV5-6 with TRBJ1-2; possible D gene TRBD1, 5 bases. The sample here was peripheral blood mononuclear cells (PBMCs), taken when the disease was refractory, from a patient treated with antithyroid drugs. The TCR comes from a female donor with Graves disease. The CDR3 loop is CASSPAGHYGYTF. The CDR3 DNA reads as TGTGCCAGCAGCCCGGCGGGACACTATGGCTACACCTTC. Full variable domain (rest looked up from reference TRBV5-6 and TRBJ1-2): DAGVTQSPTHLIKTRGQQVTLRCSPKSGHDTVSWYQQALGQGPQFIFQYYEEEERQRGNFPDRFSGHQFPNYSSELNVNALLLGDSALYLCASSPAGHYGYTFGSGTRLTVV.